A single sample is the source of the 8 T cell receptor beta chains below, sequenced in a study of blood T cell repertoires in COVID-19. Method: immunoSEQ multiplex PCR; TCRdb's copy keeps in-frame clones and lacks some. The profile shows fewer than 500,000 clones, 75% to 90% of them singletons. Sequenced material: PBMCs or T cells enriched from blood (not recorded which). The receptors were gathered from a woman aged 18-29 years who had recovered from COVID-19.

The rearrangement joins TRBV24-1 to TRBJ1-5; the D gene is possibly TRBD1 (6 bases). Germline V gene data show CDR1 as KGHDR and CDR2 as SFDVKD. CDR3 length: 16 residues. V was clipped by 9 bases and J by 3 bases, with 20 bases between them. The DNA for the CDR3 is TGTGCCACCTCATCAGGCTTGAGGACAGACAATCAGCCCCAGCATTTT. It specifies CATSSGLRTDNQPQHF.

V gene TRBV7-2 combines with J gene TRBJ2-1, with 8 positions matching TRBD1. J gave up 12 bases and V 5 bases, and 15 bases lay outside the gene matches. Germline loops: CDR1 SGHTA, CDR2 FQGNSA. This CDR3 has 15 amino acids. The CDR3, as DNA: TGTGCCAGCAGCCCAGGACAGGGCCCTTCTTTCGGGCAGTTCTTC. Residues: CASSPGQGPSFGQFF.

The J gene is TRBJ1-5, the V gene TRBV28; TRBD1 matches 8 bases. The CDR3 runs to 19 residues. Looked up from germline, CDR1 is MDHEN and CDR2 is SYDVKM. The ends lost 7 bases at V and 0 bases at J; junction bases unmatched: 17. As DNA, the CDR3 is TGTGCCAGCATGGTTCTCTGGACAGGGAGGCGAAATAGCAATCAGCCCCAGCATTTT. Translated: CASMVLWTGRRNSNQPQHF.

Written as DNA, the CDR3 is TGTGCCAGCAGCAGAGAAGGGGGTAATTCACCCCTCCACTTT. This gives the protein CASSREGGNSPLHF. The chain is built from TRBV6-5 and TRBJ1-6; possibly TRBD1 for D (6 bases). Germline V lookup: CDR1 MNHEY, CDR2 SVGAGI. V was cut by 6 bases and J by 6 bases, with 12 bases left in between. The CDR3 loop spans 14 amino acids.

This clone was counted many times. CDR3 in amino acids: CASSWTGYYEQYF. The CDR3 DNA follows: TGTGCCAGCAGCTGGACAGGGTACTACGAGCAGTACTTC. The genes are TRBV7-9 and TRBJ2-7; the match to TRBD1 covers 8 bases. CDR1 is SEHNR, CDR2 FQNEAQ, per germline (reference sequence). This CDR3 has 13 residues. V lost 4 bases, J lost 3 bases, and 2 bases stayed unmatched.

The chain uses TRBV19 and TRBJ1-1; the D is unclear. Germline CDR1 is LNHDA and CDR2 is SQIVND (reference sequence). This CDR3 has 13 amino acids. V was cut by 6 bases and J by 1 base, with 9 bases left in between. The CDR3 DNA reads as TGTGCCAGTAGGCTGACGGGGAACACTGAAGCTTTCTTT. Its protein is CASRLTGNTEAFF.

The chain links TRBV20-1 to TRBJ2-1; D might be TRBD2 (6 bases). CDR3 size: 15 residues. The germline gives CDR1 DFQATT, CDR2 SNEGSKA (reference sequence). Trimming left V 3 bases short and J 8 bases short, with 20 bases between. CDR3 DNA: TGCAGTGCTAGTAATAAGGCGGGGACGAGCGATGAGCAGTTCTTC. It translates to CSASNKAGTSDEQFF.

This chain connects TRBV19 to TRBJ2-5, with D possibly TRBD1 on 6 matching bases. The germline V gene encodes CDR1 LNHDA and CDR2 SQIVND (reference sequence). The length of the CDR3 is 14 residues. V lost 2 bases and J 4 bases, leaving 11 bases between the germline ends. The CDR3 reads CASSITGLSETQYF. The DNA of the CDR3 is TGTGCCAGTAGTATAACAGGGCTATCAGAGACCCAGTACTTC.